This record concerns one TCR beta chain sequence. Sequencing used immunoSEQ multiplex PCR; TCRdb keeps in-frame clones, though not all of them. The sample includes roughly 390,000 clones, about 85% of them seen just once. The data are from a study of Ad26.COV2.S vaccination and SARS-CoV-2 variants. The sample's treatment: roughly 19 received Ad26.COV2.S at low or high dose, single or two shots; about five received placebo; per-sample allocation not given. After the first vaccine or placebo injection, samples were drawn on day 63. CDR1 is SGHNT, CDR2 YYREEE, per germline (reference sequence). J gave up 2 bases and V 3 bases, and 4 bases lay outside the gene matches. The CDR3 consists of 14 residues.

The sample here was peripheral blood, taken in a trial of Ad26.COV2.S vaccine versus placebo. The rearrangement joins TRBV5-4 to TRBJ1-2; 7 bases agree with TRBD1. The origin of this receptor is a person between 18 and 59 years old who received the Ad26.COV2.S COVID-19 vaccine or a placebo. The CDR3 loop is CASSWEGGNYGYTF. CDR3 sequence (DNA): TGTGCCAGCAGCTGGGAAGGGGGCAACTATGGCTACACCTTC.